There are a few counts of the clone carrying this T cell receptor (beta chain). V was trimmed by 6 bases and J by 2 bases, leaving 12 bases between them. The CDR3 extends over 14 amino acids. Germline CDR1 SEHNR, CDR2 FQNEAQ (reference sequence). The sample comes from a study of T-cell reconstitution after alpha-beta-depleted transplantation in children. Preparation of the TCRbeta library involved a method that used unique molecular identifiers. TCRdb reprocessed the PCR reads with MiXCR, giving one entry per CDR3 protein. The data contain about 400,000 distinct CDR3 sequences, roughly 16% of them seen just once; the ten biggest clones take up under 30%.

The receptor was isolated from a boy in the first two years of life who had a stem cell transplant for Wiskott-Aldrich syndrome, so the T cells may come from the graft donor. This specimen was PBMCs, mostly from graft donor cells, taken 360 days after TCRalphabeta/CD19-depleted stem cell transplant. This chain joins TRBV7-9 and TRBJ2-3; possible D gene TRBD1, 6 bases. The CDR3 reads CASSGGSTTDTQYF. The CDR3 DNA is TGTGCCAGCAGTGGGGGCTCTACCACAGATACGCAGTATTTT.